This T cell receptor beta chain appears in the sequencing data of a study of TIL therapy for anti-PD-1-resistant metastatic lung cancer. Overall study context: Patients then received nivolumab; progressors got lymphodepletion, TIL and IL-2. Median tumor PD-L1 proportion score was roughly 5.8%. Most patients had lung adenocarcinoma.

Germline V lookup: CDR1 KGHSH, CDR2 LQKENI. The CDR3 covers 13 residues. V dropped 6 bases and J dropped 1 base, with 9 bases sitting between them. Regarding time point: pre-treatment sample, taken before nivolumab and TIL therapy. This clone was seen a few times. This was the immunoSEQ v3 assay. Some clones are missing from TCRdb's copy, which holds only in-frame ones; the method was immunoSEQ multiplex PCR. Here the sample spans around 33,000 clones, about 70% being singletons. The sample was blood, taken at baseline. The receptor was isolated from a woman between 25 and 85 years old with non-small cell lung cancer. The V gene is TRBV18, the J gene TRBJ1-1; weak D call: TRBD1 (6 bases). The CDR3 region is CASSQGQNTEAFF. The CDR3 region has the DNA TGTGCCAGCTCGCAGGGACAGAACACTGAAGCTTTCTTT.